The next 21 T cell receptor beta chains were all read from a single sample in a study of metastatic and nonmetastatic thyroid tumors. The entire patient cohort was treatment-naive prior to thyroid surgery. TCRdb called clones again from the PCR reads with MiXCR. The table lists some 31,000 clones, roughly 20% of them singletons. Sequencing used blood. These receptors were obtained from a female donor with papillary thyroid cancer or a benign thyroid nodule (not recorded which). Some clones in this sample may be carry-over from other donors' samples.

This clone was counted ten times or more. The chain uses TRBV2 and TRBJ1-1, with TRBD1 as a possible D gene (5 bases). Germline values: CDR1 SNHLY, CDR2 FYNNEI. This CDR3 is built from 11 residues. V lost 5 bases and J lost 11, with 12 bases in between. CDR3 nucleotide sequence: TGTGCCAGCAGTCCGGGACCTGGGGCTTTCTTT. It specifies CASSPGPGAFF.

This clone was recorded a few times. J is TRBJ2-1 and V is TRBV5-1; no firm D call. Deletions cut 1 base from V and 1 base from J, with 6 bases between. This CDR3 comprises 14 residues. Germline CDR1 reads SGHRS; CDR2 reads YFSETQ. The CDR3 bases are TGCGCCAGCAGCTTGAGCCAGTCCTACAATGAGCAGTTCTTC. It translates to CASSLSQSYNEQFF.

The V gene is TRBV5-5, the J gene TRBJ2-5, with TRBD1 identical over 9 bases. Germline CDR1 SGHKS, CDR2 YYEKEE (reference sequence). V was clipped by 7 bases and J by 5 bases; unmatched bases: 9. The CDR3 contains 14 residues. This chain's CDR3 is CASYRDRVLETQYF. CDR3 bases: TGTGCCAGCTACCGGGACAGGGTACTGGAGACCCAGTACTTC.

By share, this clone ranks as medium-sized. This chain joins TRBV6-1 and TRBJ1-5; D might be TRBD1 (6 bases). The germline V gene has CDR1 MNHNS and CDR2 SASEGT. The CDR3 is made up of 16 amino acids. V lost 6 bases and J 5 bases, leaving 20 bases between the germline ends. The CDR3 sequence: CASRQDSGGYYQPQHF. The CDR3 DNA follows: TGTGCCAGCAGACAAGACAGTGGGGGCTACTATCAGCCCCAGCATTTT.

This clone was observed at least ten times. This chain uses TRBV11-2 with TRBJ2-5; D tentatively fits TRBD1 or TRBD2 (5 bases each). The CDR3 consists of 19 residues. Trimming stripped 4 bases from V and 5 bases from J, with 29 bases between. The germline CDR1 and CDR2 sequences are SGHAT and FQNNGV. The CDR3 reads CASSSWRVPGTEKEETQYF. The CDR3 coding sequence is TGTGCCAGCAGCTCATGGCGGGTGCCCGGGACCGAAAAAGAGGAGACCCAGTACTTC.

This clone occurred many times. The chain employs TRBV6-1 and TRBJ2-1; 11 bases are shared with TRBD1. Germline trimming cut 6 bases from V and 12 bases from J; bases unmatched to any gene: 10. The CDR3 contains 14 residues. The germline V gene encodes CDR1 MNHNS and CDR2 SASEGT. CDR3 in amino acids: CASRDRGPGDTQFF. The CDR3 coding sequence is TGTGCCAGCAGGGACAGGGGGCCGGGAGATACGCAGTTCTTC.

The chain employs TRBV3-1 and TRBJ2-2, with D perhaps TRBD1 (5 bases). Germline assignment: CDR1 LGHDT and CDR2 YNNKEL (reference sequence). CDR3 length: 16 residues. The V end lost 4 bases, the J end lost 3 bases, and 15 bases lay between the germline ends. For the CDR3, the DNA is TGTGCCAGCAGCCGCCTTCAGGGTTCGGACACCGGGGAGCTGTTTTTT. It translates to CASSRLQGSDTGELFF. The full variable domain, completed using reference TRBV3-1 and TRBJ2-2, is DTAVSQTPKYLVTQMGNDKSIKCEQNLGHDTMYWYKQDSKKFLKIMFSYNNKELIINETVPNRFSPKSPDKAHLNLHINSLELGDSAVYFCASSRLQGSDTGELFFGEGSRLTVL.

This clone showed up just a few times. The rearrangement links TRBV15 to TRBJ1-1; TRBD1 might be the D (6 bases). V gave up 0 bases and J gave up 9 bases, with 17 bases separating them. Per the germline V gene, CDR1 is LNHNV and CDR2 is YYDKDF (reference sequence). The CDR3 contains 15 residues. CDR3 DNA sequence: TGTGCCACCAGCAGAGATCGGATGACAGGAATTCAAGCTTTCTTT. This encodes CATSRDRMTGIQAFF.

This clone has a handful of counts. V usage is TRBV28 and J usage is TRBJ2-7; 10 nucleotides agree with TRBD1. The CDR3 is 14 amino acids. Germline CDR1 and CDR2: MDHEN and SYDVKM. J gave up 5 bases and V 7 bases, and 8 bases lay outside the gene matches. The CDR3 loop is CASTRQGAVDEQYF. The CDR3 DNA is TGTGCCAGCACTAGACAGGGGGCTGTAGACGAGCAGTACTTC.

This clone came up many times. V is TRBV4-3 and J is TRBJ2-7; D is perhaps TRBD1 (5 bases). V lost 0 bases and J lost 4, with 16 bases in between. CDR3 length: 16 amino acids. Germline V gives CDR1 LGHNA, CDR2 YSLEER. This CDR3 reads CASSQDLRGSPYEQYF. The CDR3, as DNA: TGCGCCAGCAGCCAAGATCTTAGGGGAAGTCCGTACGAGCAGTACTTC.

This clone was counted ten times or more. The chain couples TRBV25-1 to TRBJ2-1; 9 bases agree with TRBD1. V lost 6 bases to trimming and J lost 0 bases; unmatched junction nucleotides: 18. Germline V gene lookup returns CDR1 MGHDK and CDR2 SYGVNS. The CDR3 spans 20 residues. CDR3 in DNA: TGTGCCAGCAGCCCTAACCGGGACAGGGAAGGAAAATTCTCCTACAATGAGCAGTTCTTC. It yields the protein CASSPNRDREGKFSYNEQFF.

In the case of this clone: This may be a read error, as it is one base from a much larger clone. Other DNA sequences within the sample encode an identical CDR3. The chain combines TRBV3-1 with TRBJ1-2, with TRBD1 matching 8 bases. Germline V gives CDR1 LGHDT, CDR2 YNNKEL (reference sequence). V lost 2 bases, J lost 6 bases, and 5 bases stayed unmatched. This CDR3 comprises 14 residues. CDR3 loop: CASSQPTGGHGYTF. The CDR3 DNA follows: TGTGCCAGCAGCCAACCAACAGGGGGTCATGGCTACACCTTC.

This chain uses TRBV27 with TRBJ2-6; D unclear. The CDR3 totals 15 residues. The germline V gene has CDR1 MNHEY and CDR2 SMNVEV (reference sequence). V gave up 1 base and J gave up 2 bases, with 6 bases separating them. This CDR3 reads CASSLLSPGANVLTF. In nucleotides, the CDR3 is TGTGCCAGCAGTTTATTATCCCCTGGGGCCAACGTCCTGACTTTC.

The rearrangement links TRBV30 to TRBJ1-2; the D gene is possibly TRBD1 (5 bases). The CDR3 is 13 amino acids. Germline-derived CDR1 and CDR2 are GTSNPN and SVGIG (reference sequence). Trimming took off 7 bases at V and 6 bases at J, with 18 bases between the two ends. CDR3 in amino acids: CASNQGAHDGYTF. DNA of the CDR3: TGTGCCTCGAATCAGGGTGCGCACGATGGCTACACCTTC.

Details on this clone: One end of the junction varies from germline; a read error may be responsible. The chain joins TRBV20-1 to TRBJ2-5; 7 bases match TRBD1. This CDR3 contains 13 residues. Germline V gene lookup returns CDR1 DFQATT and CDR2 SNEGSKA (reference sequence). Here the CDR3 DNA reads TGCAGTGTTCCACAGGGGATCCAAGATACCCAGTACTTC. The encoded protein is CSVPQGIQDTQYF.

This clone was counted many times. The V and J genes are TRBV5-4 and TRBJ1-3; D is unresolved. The germline V gene encodes CDR1 SGHNT and CDR2 YYREEE (reference sequence). The ends were cut back, 2 bases at V and 7 bases at J, with 13 bases in the middle. The CDR3 loop spans 14 amino acids. The chain's CDR3 is CASSFDSTGNTIYF. CDR3 DNA sequence: TGTGCCAGCAGCTTCGACTCCACGGGGAACACCATATATTTT.

This clone was counted ten times or more. This is likely a read error, given that the CDR3 carries no conserved phenylalanine or tryptophan at its end. This rearrangement joins TRBV9 to TRBJ2-1; D is perhaps TRBD1 (5 bases). The V gene lost 0 bases and the J gene lost 4 bases, with 8 bases spanning the gap. Germline V lookup: CDR1 SGDLS, CDR2 YYNGEE. This CDR3 region has 14 residues. The chain's CDR3 is CASSVVAGYNEQFL. CDR3 sequence (DNA): TGTGCCAGCAGCGTAGTTGCAGGGTACAATGAGCAGTTCCTC.

This clone showed up many times. This rearrangement joins TRBV7-3 to TRBJ1-1, with D possibly being TRBD1 (6 bases). This CDR3 has 15 residues. V shed 6 bases and J shed 7 bases, with 21 bases lying between them. The germline V gene has CDR1 SGHTA and CDR2 FQGTGA. The CDR3 spells CASSLTGGGRFEAFF. CDR3 DNA sequence: TGTGCCAGCAGTCTAACGGGCGGGGGGCGTTTTGAAGCTTTCTTT.

Remarks on this clone: The junction departs from germline at one end; a sequencing error may be responsible. This chain links TRBV5-1 with TRBJ1-3; 7 positions agree with TRBD1. Germline V gene lookup returns CDR1 SGHRS and CDR2 YFSETQ. The CDR3 is 16 residues long. CDR3 protein: CASSSRQGRSGKTIYF. In DNA form, the CDR3 reads TGCGCCAGCAGCTCACGACAGGGTCGGTCTGGAAAAACCATATATTTT.

This clone was seen repeatedly, ten times or more. CDR3 DNA sequence: TGTGCCAGCAGCCTGACAGGGGGCGCCTACAATGAGCAGTTCTTC. This codes for CASSLTGGAYNEQFF. V usage is TRBV11-2 and J usage is TRBJ2-1; TRBD1 aligns across 10 bases. There are 15 residues in the CDR3. With V trimmed by 5 bases and J by 2 bases, 3 bases remained unmatched. Germline values: CDR1 SGHAT, CDR2 FQNNGV.

This clone is labeled as medium-sized. The same CDR3 also results from other DNA sequences found in this sample. The rearrangement uses TRBV27 and TRBJ2-7; 7 bases are a match to TRBD1. V was pared by 6 bases and J by 2 bases, with 4 bases of the junction left unmatched. This CDR3 contains 13 residues. CDR1 MNHEY and CDR2 SMNVEV come from the germline V gene (reference sequence). CDR3 residues: CASRWTGTYEQYF. The CDR3 nucleotides read TGTGCCAGCAGGTGGACAGGAACCTACGAGCAGTACTTC.